This TCR beta chain originates from a study of identical twins (dated by TCRdb to 2015 to 2016). Regarding the research as a whole: The study deep-sequenced TCR alpha and beta repertoires from monozygotic twins, unrelated adults of various ages and cord blood to test whether fetal clonotypes persist. To rule out contamination, the twin experiments were replicated at different times with different library preparation protocols.

Every donor in the study was a healthy Caucasian. The study also sequenced three unrelated non-twin adults: a male aged 18 to 29, a male aged 50 to 60 and a female aged 50 to 60. Miltenyi CD45RO+ enrichment and human naive T-cell isolation kits were used to isolate memory (CD45RO+) and naive T cells from PBMC. The study at large found these results: Compared with coincidental sharing between unrelated individuals, out-of-frame TCR alpha sequences shared between twins showed an excess of sequences with low generation probability. The excess sharing between twins in beta out-of-frame sequences was weaker because fewer shared sequences reduced the signal-to-noise ratio. In monozygotic twins, recombination models systematically underestimated out-of-frame TCR alpha sharing, but the models matched the sharing seen between unrelated individuals. Fewer insertions were carried by abundant cord blood beta clonotypes; a weaker similar trend was observed in young adult naive repertoires, while no such trend was observed in memory repertoires. Conclusions relied on cross-sectional statistical analysis, since the same donors could not be followed over many years. Zero-insertion analyses could be partly confounded by invariant T cells such as MAIT and iNKT, though diverse VJ usage argued against such confounding for most clonotypes.

The library came from 5' RACE. Sequencing was performed on an Illumina HiSeq 2000. A universal primer binding site was introduced by template switching, and a unique molecular identifier was present in the final cDNA, enabling accurate counting of TCR cDNA molecules. First-strand cDNA for TCR alpha and beta chains was synthesized from specific primers in the conserved constant-segment region. To control for contamination, every cDNA library carried two barcodes: a SMART-Mk sample barcode plus Illumina barcodes. TruSeq adapter sequences along with Illumina sample barcodes were introduced in two successive PCR steps. Sequencing of the TCR alpha and beta cDNA libraries was done on the Illumina HiSeq platform using custom primers. Regarding the original processing steps: Unique molecular identifiers were extracted from raw reads with MiGEC, and CDR3 positions were determined with MiXCR. For each individual, recombination models were inferred using an EM algorithm with the repgenHMM and IGoR tools. The analysis of shared clonotypes was done with the tcR package in R, with sharing normalized by the product of cloneset sizes. Out-of-frame nonproductive sequences were analyzed to study raw recombination free of thymic and clonal selection effects. The public reads were reanalyzed by TCRdb: fastp trimming at Q25, MiXCR alignment, in-frame beta chains only. Merged by CDR3 protein, the rows form single entries marked with the most common genes and DNA. These V and J calls rely on TCRdb rather than the paper's analysis. This sample gives around 670,000 distinct CDR3 sequences in total; roughly 6.2% of them show up just once. Roughly 1.6% of the sample rests with the top ten.

V is pruned by 2 bases and J by 7 bases, leaving 16 bases of the junction without a gene match. As encoded in the germline V gene (reference sequence), CDR1 is DFQATT while CDR2 is SNEGSKA. The CDR3 measures 16 amino acids from cysteine to phenylalanine. CDR3 DNA is the only sequence kept; it has 48 bases, read in frame from the first base. In this sample, this clonotype turned up a few times. Its specific antigen is unknown. No qualities accompany the bases; no much larger clone lies one base away. The rearranged segments are TRBV20-1 and TRBJ1-2, with 7 bases aligning to TRBD1. Sequencing used naive T cells sorted from blood. The cell subset or site tag for this specimen amounts to: cells isolated with a human naive T-cell isolation kit. The receptor was isolated from a young man in good health. The nucleotides are TGCAGTGCTAGATCAAGACTCGGACAGGATTTGAGTGGCTACACCTTC. Its protein product is CSARSRLGQDLSGYTF.